Below are 5 T cell receptor beta chains sequenced from a single sample in a study of radiotherapy plus CTLA-4 blockade in lung cancer. Data came from immunoSEQ multiplex PCR; TCRdb stores just in-frame clones and leaves some out. The repertoire holds 45,000 to 55,000 clones, more than 60% seen once, with 3.2% in the top ten. The sequencing here drew on peripheral blood, taken from a patient treated with radiotherapy plus ipilimumab. These receptor sequences come from a human donor with non-small cell lung cancer who had a partial response to radiotherapy plus ipilimumab.

The chain is built from TRBV6-5 and TRBJ2-5; 7 bases are shared with TRBD1. The end of the DNA fits TRBJ2-7 better, so the J call may be wrong. Looked up from germline, CDR1 is MNHEY and CDR2 is SVGAGI. The CDR3 covers 13 residues. The CDR3 is CASRIQGSHEQYF. CDR3 nucleotide sequence: TGTGCCAGCAGGATACAGGGGTCCCACGAGCAGTACTTC.

V usage is TRBV29-1 and J usage is TRBJ2-5; TRBD2 is a possible D gene (5 bases). V lost 4 bases and J lost 5, with 11 bases in between. The CDR3 covers 12 residues. Germline values: CDR1 SQVTM, CDR2 ANQGSEA. The CDR3 region is CSVATGVETQYF. The CDR3 DNA reads TGCAGCGTTGCAACCGGGGTGGAGACCCAGTACTTC.

The rearrangement links TRBV2 to TRBJ2-7; TRBD1 matches at 7 bases. Losses at the gene ends were 5 bases for V and 4 bases for J; bases not matched to a gene: 5. The CDR3 is 13 residues long. Germline lookup yields CDR1 SNHLY and CDR2 FYNNEI. The CDR3 DNA reads as TGTGCCAGCAGTCAGGGGGAAAAGTACGAGCAGTACTTC. This codes for CASSQGEKYEQYF.

The rearrangement joins TRBV7-8 to TRBJ1-1; tentatively, D is TRBD1 (5 bases). CDR1 is SGHVS and CDR2 is FQNEAQ in the germline V gene. Trimming shortened V by 4 bases and J by 0 bases, and 9 bases separated the two germline ends. The CDR3 is 14 amino acids. CDR3 protein: CASSWGLLNTEAFF. CDR3 bases: TGTGCCAGCAGCTGGGGACTCTTGAACACTGAAGCTTTCTTT.

The chain uses TRBV5-1 and TRBJ2-2, with D perhaps TRBD2 (5 bases). From germline, CDR1 is SGHRS and CDR2 YFSETQ. The CDR3 contains 13 residues. Trimming shortened V by 6 bases and J by 5 bases, and 11 bases separated the two germline ends. Here the CDR3 reads CASNLGNTGELFF. Written as DNA, the CDR3 is TGCGCCAGCAACCTCGGGAATACCGGGGAGCTGTTTTTT.